One and the same sample provided the 17 T cell receptor beta chains below, sequenced in a study of a mutant IDH1 vaccine in newly diagnosed glioma. TCRdb's copy holds only in-frame clones and misses some; the assay was immunoSEQ multiplex PCR. The sample has around 30,000 clones; around 80% are singletons. The antigens of these receptors remain unknown. Time point specified: week 35, safety follow-up. Each vaccine dose was 300 ug of mutant IDH1 20-mer peptide, with topical imiquimod. Sequences were derived from PBMCs, sampled from a glioma patient whose treatment included an IDH1 peptide vaccine. These receptors came from a woman younger than 30 with glioma.

This chain connects TRBV27 to TRBJ1-5; D gene ambiguous. The germline V gene encodes CDR1 MNHEY and CDR2 SMNVEV (reference sequence). Trimming stripped 6 bases from V and 1 base from J, with 10 bases between. CDR3 length: 14 residues. CDR3 protein: CASSQRASNQPQHF. The CDR3 DNA reads as TGTGCCAGCAGCCAGAGGGCAAGCAATCAGCCCCAGCATTTT.

This chain connects TRBV18 to TRBJ1-1, with a weak D call TRBD1 (6 bases). V lost 0 bases to trimming and J lost 7 bases, with 21 bases between them. There are 17 residues in the CDR3. Germline values: CDR1 KGHSH, CDR2 LQKENI. CDR3 DNA sequence: TGTGCCAGCTCACCACCCCGGTGGGCAGGGGATATGGATGAAGCTTTCTTT. Translating gives CASSPPRWAGDMDEAFF.

The rearrangement joins TRBV19 to TRBJ1-6; 9 bases align to TRBD1. With V trimmed by 5 bases and J by 5 bases, 4 bases remained unmatched. The V gene's germline CDR1 is LNHDA and CDR2 SQIVND (reference sequence). The CDR3 runs 15 residues. The CDR3 DNA is TGTGCCAGTAGTGGGGGGGACAGGGATAATTCACCCCTCCACTTT. It specifies CASSGGDRDNSPLHF.

This chain links TRBV9 with TRBJ1-2; weak D call: TRBD1 (6 bases). The CDR3 is 14 residues long. The ends were cut back, 3 bases at V and 8 bases at J, with 17 bases in the middle. The V gene's germline CDR1 is SGDLS and CDR2 YYNGEE. The CDR3 nucleotides read TGTGCCAGCAGCGCGAGGGACCGCCAGGGGGGCTACACCTTC. Its translation: CASSARDRQGGYTF.

V gene TRBV2 combines with J gene TRBJ1-2, with 8 nucleotides matching TRBD1. Unmatched junction bases numbered 5, after V lost 3 bases and J lost 5 bases. In germline, CDR1 is SNHLY, CDR2 FYNNEI. This CDR3 has 14 residues. CDR3 loop: CASSDRTGRYGYTF. For the CDR3, the DNA is TGTGCCAGCAGTGATAGGACAGGGAGGTATGGCTACACCTTC.

The J gene is TRBJ2-3, the V gene TRBV29-1; 7 bases map to TRBD2. V lost 5 bases, J lost 2 bases, and 10 bases stayed unmatched. This CDR3 has 15 amino acids. CDR1 is SQVTM, CDR2 ANQGSEA, per germline. The CDR3 sequence: CSVPTLGTTTDTQYF. The CDR3 DNA reads TGCAGCGTTCCGACCCTAGGGACTACCACAGATACGCAGTATTTT.

The rearrangement joins TRBV10-3 to TRBJ2-2; 9 positions match TRBD2. The junction had 2 bases not matched to a gene; V was cut back by 7 bases and J by 2 bases. CDR3 size: 14 residues. Germline CDR1 ENHRY, CDR2 SYGVKD. In DNA form, the CDR3 reads TGTGCCATCACAGCGGGGGGTAACACCGGGGAGCTGTTTTTT. Its translation is CAITAGGNTGELFF.

The table lists this clone with a count of one. CDR3 sequence: CASRGNSPLHF. CDR3 DNA sequence: TGTGCCAGCAGGGGAAATTCACCCCTCCACTTT. The rearrangement links TRBV27 to TRBJ1-6, with no clear D. Germline V gene data show CDR1 as MNHEY and CDR2 as SMNVEV (reference sequence). The CDR3 has 11 amino acids. V was pared by 6 bases and J by 7 bases, with 4 bases between.

The chain has TRBV9 and TRBJ2-5; either TRBD1 or TRBD2 may supply D (6 bases each). Per germline, CDR1 SGDLS and CDR2 YYNGEE. Deletions cut 1 base from V and 2 bases from J, with 21 bases between. The CDR3 runs 18 residues. The DNA for the CDR3 is TGTGCCAGCAGCGTAAGGGGAACAGGGAGGTGGGGACAAGAGACCCAGTACTTC. This gives the protein CASSVRGTGRWGQETQYF.

The rearrangement links TRBV7-8 to TRBJ1-4, with a tentative D call TRBD1 (5 bases). This CDR3 contains 17 residues. Germline CDR1 SGHVS, CDR2 FQNEAQ. V lost 2 bases and J lost 1, with 14 bases in between. This CDR3 reads CASSLLPGSLTNEKLFF. In DNA, the CDR3 is TGTGCCAGCAGCTTACTACCAGGGTCATTAACTAATGAAAAACTGTTTTTT.

This rearrangement joins TRBV21-1 to TRBJ1-2. TRBV21-1 is a known pseudogene. The CDR3 contains 17 residues. CDR3 nucleotide sequence: TGTGCCAGCAGGCACAGATTTTTGGACGGGGCCGACTATGGCTACACCTTC. Translated: CASRHRFLDGADYGYTF.

This chain connects TRBV5-4 to TRBJ2-7; maybe TRBD2 (5 bases). Germline loops: CDR1 SGHNT, CDR2 YYREEE (reference sequence). Trimming stripped 4 bases from V and 4 bases from J, with 30 bases between. The CDR3 covers 19 residues. The CDR3 bases are TGTGCCAGCAGCGGAGAGGGTATTACAGAACAGAGCTCCATTTACGAGCAGTACTTC. Its translation: CASSGEGITEQSSIYEQYF.

Here the CDR3 reads CASSQDSGYEQYF. The CDR3 DNA reads as TGCGCCAGCAGCCAAGATTCCGGGTACGAGCAGTACTTC. This rearrangement joins TRBV4-3 to TRBJ2-7, with unresolved D. The germline V gene has CDR1 LGHNA and CDR2 YSLEER. This CDR3 has 13 residues. V was cut by 0 bases and J by 4 bases, with 7 bases left in between.

The chain joins TRBV27 to TRBJ2-1, with a weak D call TRBD1 (5 bases). V lost 2 bases, J lost 4 bases, and 12 bases lay in between. The length of the CDR3 is 15 residues. The germline V gene encodes CDR1 MNHEY and CDR2 SMNVEV (reference sequence). CDR3 in DNA: TGTGCCAGCAGTTTAGACAGCACACTTTACAATGAGCAGTTCTTC. Its protein product is CASSLDSTLYNEQFF.

The chain employs TRBV5-5 and TRBJ1-2; 7 bases align to TRBD1. This CDR3 region has 13 residues. The germline CDR1 and CDR2 sequences are SGHKS and YYEKEE (reference sequence). The V gene end was trimmed by 4 bases and the J gene end by 4 bases; junction bases not matched to a gene: 4. The CDR3 DNA reads TGTGCCAGCAGCCCTGACAGGGTCTATGGCTACACCTTC. Protein: CASSPDRVYGYTF.

V and J are TRBV6-6 and TRBJ1-4, with a tentative D call TRBD1 (6 bases). V dropped 10 bases and J dropped 7 bases, with 13 bases sitting between them. The CDR3 is 12 residues long. Germline V gene sequence: CDR1 MNHNY, CDR2 SVGAGI (reference sequence). The CDR3 DNA reads as TGTGCCACCCGAGGGGGGGTTGAAAAACTGTTTTTT. Translating it yields CATRGGVEKLFF.

The chain recombines TRBV5-6 with TRBJ2-2; D ambiguous. This CDR3 contains 14 residues. CDR1 and CDR2 (germline): SGHDT, YYEEEE. With 0 bases removed from V and 1 base from J, the gap between germline ends came to 4 bases. In DNA form, the CDR3 reads TGTGCCAGCAGCTTGGCTATGAACACCGGGGAGCTGTTTTTT. This encodes CASSLAMNTGELFF.